These T cell receptor beta chains were read from a single sample in a study of beta chain features in type 1 diabetes. This table comes from immunoSEQ multiplex PCR, and its TCRdb copy is limited to in-frame clones, with some not included. The profile covers under 450,000 clones, with about 16% appearing a single time and approximately 0.02% taken by the ten largest. The material sequenced was naive CD4+ T cells from blood. These TCRs come from a woman younger than 35 in good health. Each CDR3 is given with its conserved first and last residue. The D gene is left open where the match is weak. A row's size may be missing; if present it is once, few, many or a size class.

CDR3aa	CDR3nt	d_gene	abundance	v_gene	j_gene
CAWSLAAYNEQFF	TGTGCCTGGTCCCTGGCGGCCTACAATGAGCAGTTCTTC	NA	few	TRBV30	TRBJ2-1
CASSVGGVSGANVLTF	TGTGCCAGCAGCGTAGGGGGAGTCTCTGGGGCCAACGTCCTGACTTTC	NA	NA	TRBV9	TRBJ2-6
CASSWGRTGVSYEQYF	TGTGCCAGCAGTTGGGGCCGGACAGGGGTCTCCTACGAGCAGTACTTC	TRBD1	NA	TRBV28	TRBJ2-7
CASTLTGGTGANVLTF	TGTGCCAGCACCCTGACAGGGGGCACTGGGGCCAACGTCCTGACTTTC	TRBD1	NA	TRBV2	TRBJ2-6
CSALESETQYF	TGCAGTGCTCTAGAATCAGAGACCCAGTACTTC	NA	NA	TRBV20-1	TRBJ2-5
CASSFTGSGNEQYF	TGTGCCAGCAGCTTTACCGGGAGCGGCAACGAGCAGTACTTC	NA	NA	TRBV7-9	TRBJ2-7
CASSLGQFSNNEQFF	TGCGCCAGCAGCCTGGGACAGTTTTCGAACAATGAGCAGTTCTTC	TRBD1	few	TRBV5-1	TRBJ2-1
CASSLRLAGDYEQYF	TGTGCCAGCTCACTCCGACTAGCGGGAGACTACGAGCAGTACTTC	TRBD2	NA	TRBV18	TRBJ2-7
CSVETRDRVFYTF	TGCAGCGTTGAAACCCGGGACAGGGTATTCTACACCTTC	TRBD1	few	TRBV29-1	TRBJ1-2
CASTLWRDPSRNEQFF	TGTGCCAGTACCCTGTGGCGGGACCCGTCCCGTAATGAGCAGTTCTTC	NA	few	TRBV19	TRBJ2-1
CASSWDPQGMTDTQYF	TGTGCCAGCAGCTGGGATCCACAGGGTATGACAGATACGCAGTATTTT	NA	few	TRBV5-4	TRBJ2-3
CACTGRDAYNEQFF	TGTGCCTGTACAGGGCGTGATGCCTACAATGAGCAGTTCTTC	NA	few	TRBV30	TRBJ2-1
CASSQLTGTGSYEQYF	TGCGCCAGCAGCCAATTAACCGGGACAGGCTCCTACGAGCAGTACTTC	TRBD1	few	TRBV4-3	TRBJ2-7
CASSLARPPRDTQYF	TGCGCCAGCAGCTTGGCTAGGCCCCCGAGGGATACGCAGTATTTT	NA	few	TRBV5-1	TRBJ2-3
CASSPRLDTYNEQFF	TGTGCCAGCTCACCACGCCTAGATACCTACAATGAGCAGTTCTTC	NA	few	TRBV18	TRBJ2-1
CSVEDRDSGPDTQYF	TGCAGCGTTGAAGACAGGGACAGCGGTCCAGATACGCAGTATTTT	TRBD1	few	TRBV29-1	TRBJ2-3
CASSFLSGSSYNEQFF	TGCGCCAGCAGCTTTCTTAGCGGGAGTTCCTACAATGAGCAGTTCTTC	TRBD2	NA	TRBV5-1	TRBJ2-1
CAWSVPQGRYFGYTF	TGTGCCTGGAGTGTACCACAGGGGCGTTACTTTGGCTACACCTTC	TRBD1	NA	TRBV30	TRBJ1-2
CAWSEGQISNQPQHF	TGTGCCTGGAGCGAAGGACAGATTAGCAATCAGCCCCAGCATTTT	NA	NA	TRBV30	TRBJ1-5
CASSKAGQLNYGYTF	TGTGCCAGCAGTAAAGCGGGACAGCTGAACTATGGCTACACCTTC	TRBD1	NA	TRBV6-1	TRBJ1-2
CASSFDRGTEAFF	TGTGCCAGTAGTTTCGACAGGGGGACTGAAGCTTTCTTT	TRBD1	NA	TRBV19	TRBJ1-1
CSVEGGQNEQFF	TGCAGCGTTGAAGGGGGACAAAATGAGCAGTTCTTC	NA	few	TRBV29-1	TRBJ2-1
CASSLSGTGPDTQYF	TGTGCCAGCTCACTTTCCGGGACAGGGCCAGATACGCAGTATTTT	TRBD1	few	TRBV18	TRBJ2-3
CASSISRVMIRYTF	TGTGCCAGCAGTATAAGCAGGGTGATGATTCGCTACACCTTC	NA	NA	TRBV6-5	TRBJ1-2
CAWRGGPGTEAFF	TGTGCCTGGAGGGGGGGACCCGGCACTGAAGCTTTCTTT	NA	NA	TRBV30	TRBJ1-1
CASGGELYYGYTF	TGTGCCAGCGGGGGGGAACTTTACTATGGCTACACCTTC	NA	NA	TRBV21-1	TRBJ1-2
CASSLSAEASYEQYF	TGTGCCAGCAGTTTATCAGCGGAAGCCTCCTACGAGCAGTACTTC	NA	NA	TRBV27	TRBJ2-7
CASSLDNRDTQYF	TGTGCCAGCAGCTTAGATAACAGAGATACGCAGTATTTT	NA	few	TRBV7-3	TRBJ2-3
CATSIHASSYNEQFF	TGTGCCACCAGCATACATGCCAGCTCCTACAATGAGCAGTTCTTC	NA	NA	TRBV15	TRBJ2-1
CAWSVRLTEYTF	TGTGCCTGGAGTGTACGCTTGACTGAGTACACCTTC	NA	NA	TRBV30	TRBJ1-2
CSVEELRTGQYEQYF	TGCAGCGTTGAAGAATTGCGGACAGGGCAATACGAGCAGTACTTC	TRBD1	NA	TRBV29-1	TRBJ2-7
CASSEQTVNSGANVLTF	TGTGCCAGCAGTGAACAGACAGTAAACTCTGGGGCCAACGTCCTGACTTTC	NA	NA	TRBV6-1	TRBJ2-6
CASSQPRTGRWTGELFF	TGCGCCAGCAGCCAGCCGAGGACAGGGAGATGGACCGGGGAGCTGTTTTTT	TRBD1	NA	TRBV4-3	TRBJ2-2
CSAILLDEQYF	TGCAGTGCTATCCTTCTAGACGAGCAGTACTTC	NA	NA	TRBV20-1	TRBJ2-7
CASTRGTDTQYF	TGTGCCAGCACACGAGGAACAGATACGCAGTATTTT	NA	NA	TRBV2	TRBJ2-3
CASSPTGLGQYF	TGTGCCAGCAGCCCGACAGGGTTGGGGCAGTACTTC	TRBD1	NA	TRBV7-9	TRBJ2-7
CASSLDLRSEAFF	TGTGCCAGCAGCTTAGATCTGCGGAGTGAAGCTTTCTTT	NA	NA	TRBV11-2	TRBJ1-1
CASTPVVRGSTPRAQYF	TGTGCCAGCACCCCCGTTGTGCGGGGCTCGACCCCACGAGCGCAGTATTTT	NA	few	TRBV11-2	TRBJ2-3